The clone carrying this TCR beta chain occurred a few times. What it binds is unknown. This entry comes from a study of cytomegalovirus exposure and HLA in healthy donors. General study points: Presence/absence analysis assumed near-uniform sequencing depth across donors.

PCR used 60 Vbeta primers and 13 Jbeta primers. Profiling relied on immunoSEQ multiplex PCR, and the TCRdb table lists in-frame clones only, not all of them. Of around 150,000 clones listed, about 71% are singletons. Each of the donors was a healthy bone marrow donor. Germline CDR1 reads SEHNR; CDR2 reads FQNEAQ (reference sequence). V lost 5 bases, J lost 5 bases, and 7 bases stayed unmatched. The CDR3 spans 14 residues. This TCR derives from a woman in her twenties or thirties in good health and CMV-seronegative. This sequence joins TRBV7-9 and TRBJ1-1, with TRBD1 matching 8 bases. The sequenced material came from PBMCs. CDR3 nucleotides: TGTGCCAGCAGCCTAGACAGGGGAAGGACTGAAGCTTTCTTT. Translated: CASSLDRGRTEAFF.